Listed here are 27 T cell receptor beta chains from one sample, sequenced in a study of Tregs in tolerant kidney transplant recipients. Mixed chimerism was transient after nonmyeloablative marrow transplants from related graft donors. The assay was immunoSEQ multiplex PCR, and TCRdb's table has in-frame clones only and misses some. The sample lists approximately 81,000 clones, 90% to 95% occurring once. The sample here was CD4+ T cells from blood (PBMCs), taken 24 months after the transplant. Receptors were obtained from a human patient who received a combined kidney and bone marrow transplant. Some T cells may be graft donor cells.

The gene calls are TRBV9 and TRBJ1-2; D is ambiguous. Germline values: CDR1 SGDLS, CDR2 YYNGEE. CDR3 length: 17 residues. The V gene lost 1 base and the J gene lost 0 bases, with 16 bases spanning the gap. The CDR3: CASSVIPGGGANYGYTF. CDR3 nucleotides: TGTGCCAGCAGCGTAATCCCGGGTGGCGGGGCTAACTATGGCTACACCTTC.

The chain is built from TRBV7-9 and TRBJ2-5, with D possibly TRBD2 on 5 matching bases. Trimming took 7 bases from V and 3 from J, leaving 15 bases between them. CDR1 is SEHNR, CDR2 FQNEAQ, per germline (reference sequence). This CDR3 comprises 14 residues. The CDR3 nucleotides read TGTGCCAGCATTGAGGGAAATCTAAAAGAGACCCAGTACTTC. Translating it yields CASIEGNLKETQYF.

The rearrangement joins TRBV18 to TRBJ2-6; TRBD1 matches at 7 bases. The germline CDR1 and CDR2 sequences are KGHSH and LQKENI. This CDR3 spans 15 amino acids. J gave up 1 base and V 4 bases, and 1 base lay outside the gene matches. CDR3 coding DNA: TGTGCCAGCTCACTGACAGGGTCTGGGGCCAACGTCCTGACTTTC. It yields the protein CASSLTGSGANVLTF.

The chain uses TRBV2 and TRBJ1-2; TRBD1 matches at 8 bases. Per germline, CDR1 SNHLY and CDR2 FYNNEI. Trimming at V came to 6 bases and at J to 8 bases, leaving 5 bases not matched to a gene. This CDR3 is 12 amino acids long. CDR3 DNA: TGTGCCAGCAGGGACAGGGTTGGCGGCTACACCTTC. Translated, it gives CASRDRVGGYTF.

The CDR3 sequence: CASSRVSTGELFF. CDR3 nucleotide sequence: TGTGCCAGCAGCCGGGTTTCTACCGGGGAGCTGTTTTTT. The genes are TRBV6-5 and TRBJ2-2; D ambiguous. V was shortened by 6 bases and J by 5 bases, with 10 bases between the two germline ends. Germline lookup yields CDR1 MNHEY and CDR2 SVGAGI. There are 13 residues in the CDR3.

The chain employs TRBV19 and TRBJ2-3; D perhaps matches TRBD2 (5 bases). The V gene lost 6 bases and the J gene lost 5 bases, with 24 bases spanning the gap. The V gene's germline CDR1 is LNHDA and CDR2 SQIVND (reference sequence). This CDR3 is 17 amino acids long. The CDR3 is CASRRQGRVVPGDTQYF. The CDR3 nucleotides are TGTGCCAGTAGGAGGCAAGGGCGGGTCGTACCGGGAGATACGCAGTATTTT.

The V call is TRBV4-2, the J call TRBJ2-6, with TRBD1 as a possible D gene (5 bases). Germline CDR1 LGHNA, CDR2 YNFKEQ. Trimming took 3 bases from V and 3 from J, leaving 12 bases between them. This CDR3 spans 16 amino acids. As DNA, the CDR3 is TGTGCCAGCAGCCAGGACGTAGGGGTTGGGGCCAACGTCCTGACTTTC. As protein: CASSQDVGVGANVLTF.

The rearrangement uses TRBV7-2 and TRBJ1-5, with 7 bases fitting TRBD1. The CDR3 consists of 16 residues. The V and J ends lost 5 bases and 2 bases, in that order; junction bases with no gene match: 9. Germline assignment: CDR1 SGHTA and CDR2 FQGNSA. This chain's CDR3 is CASSEGWQGGNQPQHF. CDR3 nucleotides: TGTGCCAGCAGCGAGGGTTGGCAGGGGGGCAATCAGCCCCAGCATTTT.

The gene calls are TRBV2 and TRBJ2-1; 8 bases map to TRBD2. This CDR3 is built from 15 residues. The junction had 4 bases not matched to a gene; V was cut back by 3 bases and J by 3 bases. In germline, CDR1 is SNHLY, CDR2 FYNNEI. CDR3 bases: TGTGCCAGCAGTGAGTTGCGGGGGGTCTACAATGAGCAGTTCTTC. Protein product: CASSELRGVYNEQFF.

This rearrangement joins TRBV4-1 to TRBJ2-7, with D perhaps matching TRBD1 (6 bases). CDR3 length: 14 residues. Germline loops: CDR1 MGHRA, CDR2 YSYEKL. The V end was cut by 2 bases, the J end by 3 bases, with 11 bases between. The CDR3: CASSQRQGSYEQYF. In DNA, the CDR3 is TGCGCCAGCAGCCAAAGGCAGGGGAGCTACGAGCAGTACTTC.

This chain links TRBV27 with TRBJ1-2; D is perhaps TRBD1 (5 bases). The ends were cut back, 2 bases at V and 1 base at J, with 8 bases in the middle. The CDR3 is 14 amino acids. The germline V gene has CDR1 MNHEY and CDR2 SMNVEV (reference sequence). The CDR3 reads CASSLQGGNYGYTF. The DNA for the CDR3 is TGTGCCAGCAGTTTACAGGGTGGTAACTATGGCTACACCTTC.

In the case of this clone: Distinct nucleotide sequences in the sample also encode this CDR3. CDR3 nucleotides: TGTGCCAGCAGTTTAGGATACAGGGATGGCCCCTTAATTTCACCCCTCCACTTT. Its protein is CASSLGYRDGPLISPLHF. This chain links TRBV27 with TRBJ1-6; TRBD1 is a possible D gene (6 bases). The V end lost 2 bases, the J end lost 9 bases, and 23 bases lay between the germline ends. The V gene's germline CDR1 is MNHEY and CDR2 SMNVEV (reference sequence). The CDR3 extends over 18 amino acids.

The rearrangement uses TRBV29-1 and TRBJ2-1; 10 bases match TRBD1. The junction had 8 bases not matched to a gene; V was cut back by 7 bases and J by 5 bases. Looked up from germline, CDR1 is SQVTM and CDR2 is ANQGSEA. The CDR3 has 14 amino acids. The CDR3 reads CSASGQGMNNEQFF. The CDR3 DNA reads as TGCAGCGCCTCGGGACAGGGGATGAACAATGAGCAGTTCTTC.

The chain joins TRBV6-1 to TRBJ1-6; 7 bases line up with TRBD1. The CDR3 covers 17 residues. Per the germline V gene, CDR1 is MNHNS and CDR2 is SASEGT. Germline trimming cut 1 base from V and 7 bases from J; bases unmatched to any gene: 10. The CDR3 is CASSEGGGRGANSPLHF. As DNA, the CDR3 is TGTGCCAGCAGTGAAGGAGGAGGCAGGGGGGCCAATTCACCCCTCCACTTT.

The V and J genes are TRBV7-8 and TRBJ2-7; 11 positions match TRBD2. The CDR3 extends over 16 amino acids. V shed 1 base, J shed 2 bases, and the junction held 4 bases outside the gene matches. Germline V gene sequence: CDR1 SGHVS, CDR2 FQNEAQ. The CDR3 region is CASSLGSTSGTYEQYF. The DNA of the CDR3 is TGTGCCAGCAGCTTAGGGTCGACTAGCGGGACCTACGAGCAGTACTTC.

This CDR3 is CASSLGGGWETQYF. In nucleotides, the CDR3 is TGTGCCAGCAGCCTCGGGGGAGGGTGGGAGACCCAGTACTTC. V and J are TRBV9 and TRBJ2-5; 7 nucleotides agree with TRBD2. The length of the CDR3 is 14 residues. V shed 4 bases, J shed 5 bases, and the junction held 8 bases outside the gene matches. Germline assignment: CDR1 SGDLS and CDR2 YYNGEE.

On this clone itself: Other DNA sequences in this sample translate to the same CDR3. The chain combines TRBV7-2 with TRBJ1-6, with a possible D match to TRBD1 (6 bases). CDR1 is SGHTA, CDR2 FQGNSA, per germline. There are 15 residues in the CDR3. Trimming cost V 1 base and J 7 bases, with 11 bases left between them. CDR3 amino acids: CASSLDRVPNSPLHF. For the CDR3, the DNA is TGTGCCAGCAGCTTAGACAGGGTACCCAATTCACCCCTCCACTTT.

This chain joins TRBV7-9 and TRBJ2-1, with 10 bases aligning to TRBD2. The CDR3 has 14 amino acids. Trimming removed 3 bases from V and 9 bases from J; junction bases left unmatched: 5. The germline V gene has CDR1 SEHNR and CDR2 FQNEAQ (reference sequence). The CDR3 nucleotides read TGTGCCAGCAGCTTGAGCGGGAGGGCCTCTGAGCAGTTCTTC. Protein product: CASSLSGRASEQFF.

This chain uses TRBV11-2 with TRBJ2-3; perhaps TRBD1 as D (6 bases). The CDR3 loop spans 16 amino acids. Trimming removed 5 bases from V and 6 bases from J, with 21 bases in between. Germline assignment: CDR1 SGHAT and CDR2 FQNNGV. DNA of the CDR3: TGTGCCAGCAGCCCACTAGGGGACACCAACGGGGATACGCAGTATTTT. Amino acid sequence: CASSPLGDTNGDTQYF.

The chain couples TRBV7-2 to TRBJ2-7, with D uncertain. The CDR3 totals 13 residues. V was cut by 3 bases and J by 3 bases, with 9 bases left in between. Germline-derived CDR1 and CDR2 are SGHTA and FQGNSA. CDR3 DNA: TGTGCCAGCAGCTTTACGCGTTACTACGAGCAGTACTTC. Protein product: CASSFTRYYEQYF.

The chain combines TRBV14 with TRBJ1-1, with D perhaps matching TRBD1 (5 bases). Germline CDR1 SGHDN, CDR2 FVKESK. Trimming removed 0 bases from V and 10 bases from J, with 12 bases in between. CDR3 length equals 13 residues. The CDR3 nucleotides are TGTGCCAGCAGCCAAGACAGGGTGACCGGAGCTTTCTTT. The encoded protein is CASSQDRVTGAFF.

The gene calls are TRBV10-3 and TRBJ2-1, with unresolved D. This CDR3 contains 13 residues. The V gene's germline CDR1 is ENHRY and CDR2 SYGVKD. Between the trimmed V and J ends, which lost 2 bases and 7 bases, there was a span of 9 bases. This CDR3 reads CAISEPGWNEQFF. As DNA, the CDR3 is TGTGCCATCAGTGAGCCCGGGTGGAATGAGCAGTTCTTC.

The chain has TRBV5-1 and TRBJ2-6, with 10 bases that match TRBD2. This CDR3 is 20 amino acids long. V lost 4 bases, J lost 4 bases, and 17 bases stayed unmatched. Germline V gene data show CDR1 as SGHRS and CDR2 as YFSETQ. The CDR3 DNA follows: TGCGCCAGCAGCGCTACCCCTACTAGCGGGGCATCGGGGGGGGCCAACGTCCTGACTTTC. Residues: CASSATPTSGASGGANVLTF.

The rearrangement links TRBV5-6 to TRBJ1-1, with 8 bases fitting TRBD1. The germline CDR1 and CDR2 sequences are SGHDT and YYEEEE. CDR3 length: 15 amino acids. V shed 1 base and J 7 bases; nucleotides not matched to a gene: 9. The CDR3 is CASSLRPIGQGEAFF. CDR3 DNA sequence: TGTGCCAGCAGCTTGAGACCTATAGGACAGGGTGAAGCTTTCTTT.

The DNA of the CDR3 is TGTGCCAGCAGCACCTCCGGGCCCCGAGGGGGAGAGACCCAGTACTTC. Translated: CASSTSGPRGGETQYF. The genes are TRBV7-3 and TRBJ2-5, with D perhaps matching TRBD1 (6 bases). CDR1 is SGHTA, CDR2 FQGTGA, per germline. V lost 5 bases and J lost 4, with 20 bases in between. This CDR3 is 16 amino acids long.

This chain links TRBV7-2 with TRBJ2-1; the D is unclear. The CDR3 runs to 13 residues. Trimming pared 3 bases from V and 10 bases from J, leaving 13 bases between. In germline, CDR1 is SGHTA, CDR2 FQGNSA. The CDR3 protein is CASSLVSRVEQFF. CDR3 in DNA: TGTGCCAGCAGCTTGGTCTCGAGAGTGGAGCAGTTCTTC. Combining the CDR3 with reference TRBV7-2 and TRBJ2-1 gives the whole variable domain GAGVSQSPSNKVTEKGKDVELRCDPISGHTALYWYRQSLGQGLEFLIYFQGNSAPDKSGLPSDRFSAERTGGSVSTLTIQRTQQEDSAVYLCASSLVSRVEQFFGPGTRLTVL.

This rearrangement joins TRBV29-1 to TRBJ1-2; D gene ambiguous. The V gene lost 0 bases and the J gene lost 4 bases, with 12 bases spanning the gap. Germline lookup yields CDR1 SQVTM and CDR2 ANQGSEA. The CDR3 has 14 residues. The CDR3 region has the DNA TGCAGCGTTGAAGATCAATCCAGGTTCTATGGCTACACCTTC. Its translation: CSVEDQSRFYGYTF.